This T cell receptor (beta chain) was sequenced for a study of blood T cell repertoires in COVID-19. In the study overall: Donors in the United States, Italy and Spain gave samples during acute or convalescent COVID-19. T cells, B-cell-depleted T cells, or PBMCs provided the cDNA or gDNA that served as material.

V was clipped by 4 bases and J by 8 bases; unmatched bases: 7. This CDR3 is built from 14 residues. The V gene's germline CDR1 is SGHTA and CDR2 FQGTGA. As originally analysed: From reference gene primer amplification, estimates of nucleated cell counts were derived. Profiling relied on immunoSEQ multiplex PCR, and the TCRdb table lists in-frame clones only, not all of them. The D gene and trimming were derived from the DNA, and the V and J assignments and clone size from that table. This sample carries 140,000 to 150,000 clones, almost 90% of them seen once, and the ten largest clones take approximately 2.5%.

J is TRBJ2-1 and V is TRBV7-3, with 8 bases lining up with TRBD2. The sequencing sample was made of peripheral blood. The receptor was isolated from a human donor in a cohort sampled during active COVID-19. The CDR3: CASSSTGGPDEQFF. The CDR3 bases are TGTGCCAGCAGCTCCACGGGGGGGCCTGATGAGCAGTTCTTC.